Given below is one T cell receptor beta chain in context. The CDR3 is 15 amino acids. Per germline, CDR1 SGHKS and CDR2 YYEKEE (reference sequence). Trimming cost V 4 bases and J 8 bases, with 21 bases left between them. The data originate from a study of OX40 agonist ivuxolimab in advanced cancers. TCRdb keeps only in-frame clones here, not all; method: immunoSEQ multiplex PCR. The sample carries around 70,000 clones, roughly 80% recorded once. The sequencing here drew on CD4+ or CD8+ T cells sorted from blood, taken in a trial of the OX40 agonist ivuxolimab. The chain is built from TRBV5-5 and TRBJ1-2, with D possibly being TRBD1 (5 bases). The sequence was collected from an adult with an advanced solid tumor such as melanoma, head and neck, liver or kidney cancer. This CDR3 is CASSRQGQGTGGYTF. CDR3 bases: TGTGCCAGCAGCCGACAAGGGCAGGGCACTGGGGGCTACACCTTC. The full variable domain, its missing parts supplied by reference TRBV5-5 and TRBJ1-2, is DAGVTQSPTHLIKTRGQQVTLRCSPISGHKSVSWYQQVLGQGPQFIFQYYEKEERGRGNFPDRFSARQFPNYSSELNVNALLLGDSALYLCASSRQGQGTGGYTFGSGTRLTVV.